This T cell receptor beta chain was obtained from a study of cytomegalovirus exposure and HLA in healthy donors. This table comes from immunoSEQ multiplex PCR, and its TCRdb copy is limited to in-frame clones, with some not included. The table has roughly 120,000 clones, more than 85% seen once. The study drew the donors from its roughly 110-subject validation cohort, separate from the roughly 710-subject first cohort. This CDR3 spans 13 amino acids. The ends were cut back, 0 bases at V and 4 bases at J, with 7 bases in the middle. Per germline, CDR1 SGHAT and CDR2 FQNNGV. Of note for this clone: Its matching antigen is unknown.

Study-level results: Reports described diagnosis of cytomegalovirus status by the classifier as highly specific and sensitive.

The sequenced material came from PBMCs. This sequence joins TRBV11-2 and TRBJ2-7; D is undetermined. The TCR sequence derives from a young man in good health and CMV-seropositive. In DNA form, the CDR3 reads TGTGCCAGCAGCTTAGAGGCCGAATACGAGCAGTACTTC. As protein: CASSLEAEYEQYF.